The 20 T cell receptor beta chains listed next were all sequenced from one sample in a study of blood T cell repertoires in COVID-19. Assay: immunoSEQ multiplex PCR; the TCRdb copy retains only in-frame clones and omits some. This table holds 110,000 to 150,000 clones, 76% found once. Specimen: peripheral blood. The origin of the receptors is a man in his 60s with acute or convalescent COVID-19.

The rearrangement uses TRBV27 and TRBJ2-5, with TRBD2 identical over 7 bases. V was clipped by 4 bases and J by 5 bases; unmatched bases: 13. This CDR3 region has 16 residues. Germline V gene lookup returns CDR1 MNHEY and CDR2 SMNVEV (reference sequence). The CDR3 DNA follows: TGTGCCAGCAGTTCAAGACTAGCCAACAACAGGGAGACCCAGTACTTC. Protein product: CASSSRLANNRETQYF.

The V and J genes are TRBV4-1 and TRBJ1-3, with 8 bases lining up with TRBD1. With 1 base clipped from V and 3 bases from J, the junction kept 5 bases outside the gene matches. Germline assignment: CDR1 MGHRA and CDR2 YSYEKL. There are 16 residues in the CDR3. CDR3 in DNA: TGCGCCAGCAGCCAAGTCCCAGGGACAGGTGGAAACACCATATATTTT. This sequence encodes CASSQVPGTGGNTIYF.

CDR3 sequence reads: CASGEGGEYNEQFF. The CDR3 region has the DNA TGTGCCAGTGGGGAAGGGGGGGAGTACAATGAGCAGTTCTTC. The chain couples TRBV6-5 to TRBJ2-1; perhaps TRBD2 as D (7 bases). The CDR3 spans 14 residues. V was clipped by 9 bases and J by 4 bases, with 16 bases between them. CDR1 MNHEY and CDR2 SVGAGI come from the germline V gene.

This clone was seen a handful of times. The CDR3 sequence is CSVKSSGVYNEQFF. DNA for the CDR3: TGCAGCGTTAAGTCTAGCGGGGTTTACAATGAGCAGTTCTTC. V and J are TRBV29-1 and TRBJ2-1; 9 bases align to TRBD2. V dropped 5 bases and J dropped 4; count of bases not matched to a gene: 6. The CDR3 length is 14 residues. CDR1 SQVTM and CDR2 ANQGSEA come from the germline V gene.

The chain recombines TRBV6-5 with TRBJ2-3, with a possible D match to TRBD1 (6 bases). CDR1 and CDR2 (germline): MNHEY, SVGAGI. This CDR3 region has 15 residues. V gave up 4 bases and J gave up 3 bases, with 14 bases separating them. CDR3 bases: TGTGCCAGCAGTTCCCGGGATCAGGGGACAGATACGCAGTATTTT. Residues: CASSSRDQGTDTQYF.

CDR3 DNA: TGTGCCAGCAGCCAAGGGACTAGCGCAGGCGAGCAGTACTTC. Protein product: CASSQGTSAGEQYF. The chain joins TRBV3-1 (or the pseudogene TRBV3-2) to TRBJ2-7; 9 bases line up with TRBD2. The CDR3 is 14 residues long. Germline CDR1 is LGHDT and CDR2 is YNNKEL (reference sequence). With V trimmed by 1 base and J by 6 bases, 4 bases remained unmatched.

The rearrangement links TRBV7-9 to TRBJ1-5; tentatively, D is TRBD1 (5 bases). The germline V gene encodes CDR1 SEHNR and CDR2 FQNEAQ (reference sequence). Trimming removed 5 bases at V and 1 base at J, with 9 bases between. The length of the CDR3 is 14 residues. CDR3 bases: TGTGCCAGCAGCCCGACAGTAAGCAATCAGCCCCAGCATTTT. Translating it yields CASSPTVSNQPQHF. The full variable domain, its missing parts supplied by reference TRBV7-9 and TRBJ1-5, is DTGVSQNPRHKITKRGQNVTFRCDPISEHNRLYWYRQTLGQGPEFLTYFQNEAQLEKSRLLSDRFSAERPKGSFSTLEIQRTEQGDSAMYLCASSPTVSNQPQHFGDGTRLSIL.

The chain combines TRBV7-8 with TRBJ2-7; 9 bases fit TRBD1. Looked up from germline, CDR1 is SGHVS and CDR2 is FQNEAQ. V lost 1 base and J lost 3; bases outside the gene matches: 7. The CDR3 has 16 amino acids. Written as DNA, the CDR3 is TGTGCCAGCAGCTTAGGGTTGGGGACAGGGAGCTACGAGCAGTACTTC. Protein: CASSLGLGTGSYEQYF.

The rearrangement uses TRBV10-1 and TRBJ2-7; 14 bases are shared with TRBD2. Germline V gene data show CDR1 as WNHNN and CDR2 as SYGVQD (reference sequence). The CDR3 totals 18 residues. V lost 6 bases to trimming and J lost 5 bases; unmatched junction nucleotides: 15. Written as DNA, the CDR3 is TGCGCCAGCAGCCCCCAGGGGACTAGCGGGAGTTTGGGTCACGAGCAGTACTTC. Its protein product is CASSPQGTSGSLGHEQYF.

The V call is TRBV6-5, the J call TRBJ2-5, with D possibly TRBD1 on 5 matching bases. Germline values: CDR1 MNHEY, CDR2 SVGAGI. V shed 2 bases and J shed 7 bases, with 20 bases lying between them. The CDR3 sequence is 16 residues long. Written as DNA, the CDR3 is TGTGCCAGCAGTTACAAGACTCAAGGGGCTAGGGGGACCCAGTACTTC. It specifies CASSYKTQGARGTQYF.

The chain recombines TRBV28 with TRBJ1-5; 7 bases are a match to TRBD1. This CDR3 contains 15 residues. Losses at the gene ends were 3 bases for V and 4 bases for J; bases not matched to a gene: 6. Germline V gives CDR1 MDHEN, CDR2 SYDVKM. CDR3: CASSFSSGGNQPQHF. The CDR3 region has the DNA TGTGCCAGCAGTTTTTCGTCAGGGGGAAATCAGCCCCAGCATTTT.

The V call is TRBV10-3, the J call TRBJ2-5; 9 nucleotides line up with TRBD2. CDR3 length: 15 residues. V shed 10 bases, J shed 5 bases, and the junction held 14 bases outside the gene matches. CDR1 ENHRY and CDR2 SYGVKD come from the germline V gene. CDR3 nucleotide sequence: TGTGCCACCGGGCCGGTTGCGGGAGGGAGGGAGACCCAGTACTTC. Protein: CATGPVAGGRETQYF.

Concerning this clone itself: The sample holds other DNA sequences that translate to the same CDR3. V and J are TRBV5-1 and TRBJ2-5; D call uncertain. V was cut by 3 bases and J by 5 bases, with 8 bases left in between. CDR3 length: 12 amino acids. Germline lookup yields CDR1 SGHRS and CDR2 YFSETQ. The CDR3 nucleotides are TGCGCCAGCAGCTCCTCCGGGGAGACCCAGTACTTC. It translates to CASSSSGETQYF.

The rearrangement uses TRBV27 and TRBJ1-4, with D possibly being TRBD1 (6 bases). In germline, CDR1 is MNHEY, CDR2 SMNVEV (reference sequence). Between the trimmed V and J ends, which lost 6 bases and 3 bases, there was a span of 11 bases. The CDR3 contains 14 residues. The CDR3: CASRPTGPNEKLFF. CDR3 DNA sequence: TGTGCCAGCAGACCTACAGGGCCTAATGAAAAACTGTTTTTT.

This chain connects TRBV7-6 to TRBJ2-3, with 13 bases lining up with TRBD2. From germline, CDR1 is SGHVS and CDR2 FNYEAQ. Trimming at V came to 3 bases and at J to 3 bases, leaving 3 bases not matched to a gene. This CDR3 region has 16 residues. The CDR3 spells CASSFRGLAGTDTQYF. The CDR3, as DNA: TGTGCCAGCAGCTTCCGGGGACTAGCGGGAACAGATACGCAGTATTTT.

This rearrangement joins TRBV19 to TRBJ2-1; 9 positions agree with TRBD2. Germline CDR1 and CDR2: LNHDA and SQIVND (reference sequence). The CDR3 sequence is 14 residues long. V lost 8 bases to trimming and J lost 9 bases; unmatched junction nucleotides: 11. The DNA for the CDR3 is TGTGCCAGTCAAGCGGAGCGGGAGGTTGGTGAGCAGTTCTTC. Protein sequence: CASQAEREVGEQFF.

V gene TRBV24-1 combines with J gene TRBJ2-7; 8 bases agree with TRBD2. J lost 6 bases, V lost 7 bases, and 10 bases had no gene match. The V gene's germline CDR1 is KGHDR and CDR2 SFDVKD. This CDR3 region has 14 residues. As DNA, the CDR3 is TGTGCCACCAGCAGCGGGAGCCCCCCACTCGAGCAGTACTTC. The encoded protein is CATSSGSPPLEQYF.

This clone was observed a few times. The chain couples TRBV15 to TRBJ1-5; 7 bases align to TRBD1. The CDR3 extends over 15 amino acids. Germline-derived CDR1 and CDR2 are LNHNV and YYDKDF (reference sequence). V trimming: 4 bases; J trimming: 0 bases; junction bases outside the gene matches: 3. CDR3 nucleotide sequence: TGTGCCACCAGCAAGGACAGGCATAGCAATCAGCCCCAGCATTTT. Its translation is CATSKDRHSNQPQHF.

The chain combines TRBV5-1 with TRBJ2-3; 7 bases are shared with TRBD2. V was clipped by 4 bases and J by 2 bases; unmatched bases: 7. The germline V gene has CDR1 SGHRS and CDR2 YFSETQ. The CDR3 contains 15 residues. In nucleotides, the CDR3 is TGCGCCAGCAGCCCCCTTAGCGGGCCCACAGATACGCAGTATTTT. As protein: CASSPLSGPTDTQYF.

This chain joins TRBV2 and TRBJ2-1, with TRBD2 identical over 12 bases. The germline gives CDR1 SNHLY, CDR2 FYNNEI. Trimming removed 3 bases from V and 7 bases from J; junction bases left unmatched: 13. The CDR3 has 18 amino acids. CDR3 nucleotides: TGTGCCAGCAGTGAGTTAGGACCGACTAGCGGGGGTGGGAATGAGCAGTTCTTC. This sequence encodes CASSELGPTSGGGNEQFF.